This TCR beta chain derives from a study of blood T cell repertoires in COVID-19. Across the whole study: PBMCs, B-cell-depleted T cells, or T cells provided the cDNA or gDNA that made up the material.

Using immunoSEQ multiplex PCR, the repertoire was profiled, and TCRdb retains in-frame clones only, with some absent. The sample has about 310,000 clones, 90% seen once. The V end was cut by 7 bases, the J end by 4 bases, with 14 bases between. CDR1 is LNHDA and CDR2 is SQIVND in the germline V gene (reference sequence). The CDR3 has 13 residues. The participants were between 18 and 89 years old and came from some 23 US areas. Participants were placed into cohorts based on the clinical history they reported. This clonotype was obtained from a woman aged 18-29 years with acute COVID-19. The sequenced sample consisted of PBMCs or T cells enriched from blood (not recorded which). The chain has TRBV19 and TRBJ2-7, with D perhaps matching TRBD2 (6 bases). In nucleotides, the CDR3 is TGTGCCAGTAAGGAGGGAGCTGGTTACGAGCAGTACTTC. Its translation: CASKEGAGYEQYF.